These 16 T cell receptor beta chains share one sample of origin, sequenced in a study of regulatory T cells in long-lasting Graves disease. HTBI primers from iRepertoire and Arm-PCR of CDR3 regions yielded the TCR beta libraries. TCRdb re-called the multiplex PCR reads through MiXCR, storing one row per CDR3 protein. The sample lists roughly 380,000 distinct CDR3 sequences; about 14% were seen once. As to time point: newly diagnosed GD, antithyroid drugs for less than 3 months. TCR sequences were obtained from RNA taken from PBMCs. Sample: peripheral blood mononuclear cells (PBMCs), taken at new diagnosis, from a patient treated with antithyroid drugs. These receptor sequences come from a female donor with Graves disease.

This clonotype was detected many times. The chain recombines TRBV18 with TRBJ2-5; D gene unclear. Germline CDR1 and CDR2: KGHSH and LQKENI. Trimming left V 0 bases short and J 3 bases short, with 5 bases between. This CDR3 is built from 13 residues. As DNA, the CDR3 is TGTGCCAGCTCACCACCGATCGAAGAGACCCAGTACTTC. It is translated as CASSPPIEETQYF.

This clonotype was seen at least ten times. V gene TRBV3-1 combines with J gene TRBJ1-1; D possibly corresponds to TRBD1 (5 bases). CDR1 and CDR2 (germline): LGHDT, YNNKEL (reference sequence). V was clipped by 0 bases and J by 10 bases, with 9 bases between them. The CDR3 consists of 12 residues. The CDR3 region has the DNA TGTGCCAGCAGCCAAGAAGGTGGGGGAGCTTTCTTT. This translates into CASSQEGGGAFF.

This clonotype turned up a few times. The rearrangement joins TRBV5-1 to TRBJ1-6; TRBD1 matches at 9 bases. In germline, CDR1 is SGHRS, CDR2 YFSETQ. V lost 0 bases, J lost 9 bases, and 7 bases stayed unmatched. The CDR3 runs to 16 residues. CDR3 nucleotide sequence: TGCGCCAGCAGCTTGGCCACCGGGACAGGGAGTTCACCCCTCCACTTT. Translating gives CASSLATGTGSSPLHF.

This clonotype was counted only a few times. The rearrangement uses TRBV5-1 and TRBJ2-4, with TRBD2 matching 9 bases. Germline values: CDR1 SGHRS, CDR2 YFSETQ. V lost 4 bases and J lost 8; bases outside the gene matches: 7. This CDR3 region has 14 residues. The CDR3 loop is CASSPLAGEDIQYF. The CDR3 DNA is TGCGCCAGCAGCCCGTTAGCGGGAGAGGACATTCAGTACTTC.

The table lists this clonotype with many counts. The J gene is TRBJ1-2, the V gene TRBV2; weak D call: TRBD1 (5 bases). V was cut by 1 base and J by 8 bases, with 8 bases left in between. The CDR3 totals 12 residues. Germline-derived CDR1 and CDR2 are SNHLY and FYNNEI. The CDR3 coding sequence is TGTGCCAGCAGTGAAGAGGGGCTCGGCTACACCTTC. Its translation: CASSEEGLGYTF.

The CDR3, as DNA: TGTGCCAGTAGTACCCCTTTAATGGATTTTCGGGTGGAGACCCAGTACTTC. The encoded protein is CASSTPLMDFRVETQYF. This chain connects TRBV19 to TRBJ2-5; D ambiguous. The CDR3 length is 17 residues. V gave up 4 bases and J gave up 5 bases, with 23 bases separating them. The V gene's germline CDR1 is LNHDA and CDR2 SQIVND (reference sequence).

This clonotype has a count of ten or more. The chain is built from TRBV12-3 or TRBV12-4 and TRBJ1-2; a weak D match, TRBD1 (6 bases). The CDR3 extends over 15 amino acids. The V and J ends lost 1 base and 2 bases respectively, with 11 bases between them. The CDR3 protein is CASSLVPGANYGYTF. The CDR3, as DNA: TGTGCCAGCAGTTTAGTCCCGGGGGCGAACTATGGCTACACCTTC.

This clonotype has a single count. The J gene is TRBJ2-2, the V gene TRBV7-3, with 11 bases fitting TRBD2. The ends lost 5 bases at V and 5 bases at J; junction bases unmatched: 10. The CDR3 is made up of 17 amino acids. The germline gives CDR1 SGHTA, CDR2 FQGTGA. For the CDR3, the DNA is TGTGCCAGCAGCCAGCAGACTAGCGGGGTGGGGACCGGGGAGCTGTTTTTT. Amino acid sequence: CASSQQTSGVGTGELFF.

V is TRBV7-2 and J is TRBJ2-1; 13 nucleotides match TRBD2. The CDR3 runs to 15 residues. The germline V gene has CDR1 SGHTA and CDR2 FQGNSA. After removal of 6 bases from V and 9 bases from J, the junction contained 8 bases not matched to a gene. In DNA form, the CDR3 reads TGTGCCAGCAGATCGGGACTAGCGGGAAGAAGTGAGCAGTTCTTC. Its translation: CASRSGLAGRSEQFF.

Turning to this clonotype: A far larger clone is one base from this, pointing to a likely read error. This chain connects TRBV6-1 to TRBJ2-5; unclear D gene. The CDR3 runs 10 residues. Germline V gene data show CDR1 as MNHNS and CDR2 as SASEGT. This CDR3 is CASIEETQYF. The CDR3 nucleotides read TGTGCCAGCATTGAAGAGACCCAGTACTTC.

This clonotype was observed at least ten times. The J gene is TRBJ2-2, the V gene TRBV4-1; D is possibly TRBD1 or TRBD2 (5 bases each). This CDR3 comprises 13 residues. Per germline, CDR1 MGHRA and CDR2 YSYEKL. V lost 5 bases and J lost 5, with 9 bases in between. The CDR3 sequence: CASSYRRTGELFF. CDR3 nucleotides: TGCGCCAGCAGCTACAGGAGGACCGGGGAGCTGTTTTTT.

This clonotype appeared many times. The chain links TRBV12-3 or TRBV12-4 to TRBJ2-3; 12 bases are shared with TRBD2. This CDR3 is built from 15 residues. V was clipped by 5 bases and J by 5 bases; unmatched bases: 5. The CDR3 region is CASSLTTSGRDTQYF. The CDR3 region has the DNA TGTGCCAGCAGTCTCACGACTAGCGGGAGAGATACGCAGTATTTT.

The table lists this clonotype with many counts. This sequence joins TRBV27 and TRBJ2-5; 13 bases line up with TRBD2. The CDR3 is 18 amino acids. Germline CDR1 and CDR2: MNHEY and SMNVEV (reference sequence). Trimming took 5 bases from V and 2 from J; bases not matched to a gene: 11. The CDR3 coding sequence is TGTGCCAGCAGTACGCTGACTAGCGGGGGGCCTTCTCAAGAGACCCAGTACTTC. Translation gives CASSTLTSGGPSQETQYF.

There are many counts of this clonotype. The V gene is TRBV5-1, the J gene TRBJ2-5; D possibly corresponds to TRBD2 (5 bases). The V gene lost 3 bases and the J gene lost 2 bases, with 11 bases spanning the gap. This CDR3 is 14 amino acids long. The germline gives CDR1 SGHRS, CDR2 YFSETQ. CDR3: CASSYGLAQETQYF. CDR3 nucleotides: TGCGCCAGCAGCTATGGACTGGCACAAGAGACCCAGTACTTC.

The chain uses TRBV6-1 and TRBJ2-7; tentatively, D is TRBD1 (5 bases). Germline CDR1 reads MNHNS; CDR2 reads SASEGT. Trimming cost V 4 bases and J 3 bases, with 10 bases left between them. This CDR3 spans 13 amino acids. This CDR3 reads CASSGQRYYEQYF. The CDR3 region has the DNA TGTGCCAGCAGTGGACAGAGATACTACGAGCAGTACTTC.

At least ten counts were recorded for this clonotype. This chain links TRBV15 with TRBJ1-5; possible D gene TRBD1, 6 bases. The CDR3 extends over 15 amino acids. The V and J ends lost 0 bases and 3 bases respectively, with 9 bases between them. CDR1 and CDR2 (germline): LNHNV, YYDKDF (reference sequence). CDR3 loop: CATSRDAGDNQPQHF. The CDR3 DNA reads TGTGCCACCAGCAGAGATGCAGGGGACAATCAGCCCCAGCATTTT. The variable domain in full, completed from reference TRBV15 and TRBJ1-5, reads DAMVIQNPRYQVTQFGKPVTLSCSQTLNHNVMYWYQQKSSQAPKLLFHYYDKDFNNEADTPDNFQSRRPNTSFCFLDIRSPGLGDTAMYLCATSRDAGDNQPQHFGDGTRLSIL.